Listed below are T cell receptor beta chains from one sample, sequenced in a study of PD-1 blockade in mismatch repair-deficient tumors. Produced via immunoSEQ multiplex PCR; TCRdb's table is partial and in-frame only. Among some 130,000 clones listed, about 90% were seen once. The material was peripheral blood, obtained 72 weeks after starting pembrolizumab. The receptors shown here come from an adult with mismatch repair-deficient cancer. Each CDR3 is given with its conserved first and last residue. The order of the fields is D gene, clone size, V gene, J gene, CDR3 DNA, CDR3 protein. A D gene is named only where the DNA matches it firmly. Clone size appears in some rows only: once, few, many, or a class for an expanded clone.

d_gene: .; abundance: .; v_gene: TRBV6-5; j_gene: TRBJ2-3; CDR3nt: TGTGCCAGCAGTTATTCTTATTCGGCGGATACGCAGTATTTT; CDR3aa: CASSYSYSADTQYF
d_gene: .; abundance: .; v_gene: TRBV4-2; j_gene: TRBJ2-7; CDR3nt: TGTGCCAGCAGCGGACGCAGCCTCGAGCAGTACTTC; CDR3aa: CASSGRSLEQYF
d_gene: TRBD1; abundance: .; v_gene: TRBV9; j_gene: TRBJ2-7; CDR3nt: TGTGCCAGCAGCCCCCAGACAGGGCTCGAGCAGTACTTC; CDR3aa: CASSPQTGLEQYF
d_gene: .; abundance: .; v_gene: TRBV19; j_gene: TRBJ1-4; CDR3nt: TGTGCCAGTAGACTACAGGTGGATGAAAAACTGTTTTTT; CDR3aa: CASRLQVDEKLFF
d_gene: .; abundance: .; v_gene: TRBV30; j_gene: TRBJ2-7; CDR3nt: TGTGCCTGGAGCCCCGACGCGCTTGACGACGAGCAGTACTTC; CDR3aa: CAWSPDALDDEQYF
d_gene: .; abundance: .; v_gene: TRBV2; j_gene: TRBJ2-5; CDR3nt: TGTGCCAGCAGTGAAATCAGCCAAGAGACCCAGTACTTC; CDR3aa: CASSEISQETQYF
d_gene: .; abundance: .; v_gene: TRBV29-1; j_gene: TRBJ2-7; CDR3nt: TGCAGCGTTGCCGGGGGAGAAATTCCCCACGAGCAGTACTTC; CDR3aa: CSVAGGEIPHEQYF
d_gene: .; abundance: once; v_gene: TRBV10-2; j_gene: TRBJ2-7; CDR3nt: TGCGCCAGCAGTGAAGGGCAGCACTACGAGCAGTACTTC; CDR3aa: CASSEGQHYEQYF
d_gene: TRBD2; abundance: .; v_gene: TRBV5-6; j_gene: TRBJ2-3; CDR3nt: TGTGCCAGCAGCTTGGCCCAGGGAGGGTGGACAGATACGCAGTATTTT; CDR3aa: CASSLAQGGWTDTQYF
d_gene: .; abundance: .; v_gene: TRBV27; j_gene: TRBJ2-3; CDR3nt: TGTGCCAGCAGTTTATCGACGGGACCCCTGGATACGCAGTATTTT; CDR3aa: CASSLSTGPLDTQYF
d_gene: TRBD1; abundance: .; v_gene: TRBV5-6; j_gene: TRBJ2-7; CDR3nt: TGTGCCAGCAGCTTGGGAGGGACAGGGTTTACCTACGAGCAGTACTTC; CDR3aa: CASSLGGTGFTYEQYF
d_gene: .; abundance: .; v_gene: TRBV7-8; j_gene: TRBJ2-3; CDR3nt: TGTGCCAGCAGCCCATCCCCCGGGACTAGCACAGATACGCAGTATTTT; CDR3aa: CASSPSPGTSTDTQYF
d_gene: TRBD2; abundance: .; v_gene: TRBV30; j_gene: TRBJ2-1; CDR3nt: TGTGCCAGGACTAGCGGAGACTCCTACAATGAGCAGTTCTTC; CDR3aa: CARTSGDSYNEQFF
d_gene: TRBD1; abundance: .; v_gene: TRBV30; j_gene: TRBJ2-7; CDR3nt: TGTGCCTGGATCAGGGACAGCTCCTACGAGCAGTACTTC; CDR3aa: CAWIRDSSYEQYF
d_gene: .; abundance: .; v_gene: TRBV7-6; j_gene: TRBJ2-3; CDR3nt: TGTGCCAGCAGCACAGAGGGGGGGCTCACAGATACGCAGTATTTT; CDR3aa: CASSTEGGLTDTQYF
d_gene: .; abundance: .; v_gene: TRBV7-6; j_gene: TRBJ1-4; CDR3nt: TGTGCCAGCAGCTTAGGGAGGGGAATGTTCGAAAAACTGTTTTTT; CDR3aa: CASSLGRGMFEKLFF
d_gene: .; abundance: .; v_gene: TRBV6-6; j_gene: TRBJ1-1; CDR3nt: TGTGCCAGCAGTAGGGATGCTGAAGCTTTCTTT; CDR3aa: CASSRDAEAFF
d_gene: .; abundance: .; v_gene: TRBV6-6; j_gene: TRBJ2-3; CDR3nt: TGTGCCAGCAATTCCGTTCCGGGAACTAGCACAGATACGCAGTATTTT; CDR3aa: CASNSVPGTSTDTQYF
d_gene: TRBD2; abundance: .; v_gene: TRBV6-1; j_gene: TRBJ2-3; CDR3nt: TGTGCCAGCAGTCAAGGGAGCGGGGCCTTGGGGGGAGATACGCAGTATTTT; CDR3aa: CASSQGSGALGGDTQYF
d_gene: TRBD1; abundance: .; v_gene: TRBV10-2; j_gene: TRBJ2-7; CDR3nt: TGCGCCAGCACGGGACAGGGGGCTTCCTACGAGCAGTACTTC; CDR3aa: CASTGQGASYEQYF
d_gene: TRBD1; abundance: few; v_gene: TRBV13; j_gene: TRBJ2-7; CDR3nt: TGTGCCAGCAGCCACCGACAGGGGCCAGCCTACGAGCAGTACTTC; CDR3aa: CASSHRQGPAYEQYF
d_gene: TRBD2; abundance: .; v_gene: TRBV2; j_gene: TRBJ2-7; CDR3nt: TGTGCCAGCAGCACAGGGCTAGCGGGAGCCTACGAGCAGTACTTC; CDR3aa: CASSTGLAGAYEQYF
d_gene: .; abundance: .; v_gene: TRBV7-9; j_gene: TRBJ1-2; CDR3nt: TGTGCCAGCAGCTTAGGCTCGGGGGCGGTATATGGCTACACCTTC; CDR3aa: CASSLGSGAVYGYTF
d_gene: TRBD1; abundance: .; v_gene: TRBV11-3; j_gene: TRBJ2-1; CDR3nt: TGTGCCAGCACCCTCGGGGGGACAGGGAACTACAATGAGCAGTTCTTC; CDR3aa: CASTLGGTGNYNEQFF
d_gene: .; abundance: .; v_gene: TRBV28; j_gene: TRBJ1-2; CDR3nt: TGTGCCAGCTTGACCGGGCAGGGTCGAGACTATGGCTACACCTTC; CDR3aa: CASLTGQGRDYGYTF
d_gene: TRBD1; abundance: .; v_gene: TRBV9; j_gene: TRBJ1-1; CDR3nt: TGTGCCAGCAGCCCCCGACAGGGAGACACTGAAGCTTTCTTT; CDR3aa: CASSPRQGDTEAFF
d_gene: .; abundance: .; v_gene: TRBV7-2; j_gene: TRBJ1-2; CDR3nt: TGTGCCAGCTTCGGTTGGGCGGGGGACAACTATGGCTACACCTTC; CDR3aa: CASFGWAGDNYGYTF
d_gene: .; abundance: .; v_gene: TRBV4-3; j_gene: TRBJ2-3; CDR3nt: TGCGCCAGCAGCCAAGAAGCAGGGCTTATGAGCACAGATACGCAGTATTTT; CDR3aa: CASSQEAGLMSTDTQYF
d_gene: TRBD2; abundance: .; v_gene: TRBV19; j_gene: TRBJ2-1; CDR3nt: TGTGCCAGTAGTATCAGATTCCGGGACTACCCCAATGAGCAGTTCTTC; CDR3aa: CASSIRFRDYPNEQFF
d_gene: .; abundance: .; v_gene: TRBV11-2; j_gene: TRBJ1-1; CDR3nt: TGTGCCAGCAGCCACAGACAGGTCGGCGCTGAAGCTTTCTTT; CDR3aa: CASSHRQVGAEAFF
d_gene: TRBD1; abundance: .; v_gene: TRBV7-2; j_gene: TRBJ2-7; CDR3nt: TGTGCCAGCAGCTTACGACAGGGTAAAATAGAGCAGTACTTC; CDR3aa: CASSLRQGKIEQYF
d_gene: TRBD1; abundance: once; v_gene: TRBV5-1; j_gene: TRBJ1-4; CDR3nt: TGCGCCAGCAGCTTGGGGGACAGAGAAAGGGAAAAACTGTTTTTT; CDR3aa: CASSLGDREREKLFF
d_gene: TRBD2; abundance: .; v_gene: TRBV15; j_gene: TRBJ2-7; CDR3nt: TGTGCCACCAGCAGAGGGGATAGCGGGAGTTTCTACGAGCAGTACTTC; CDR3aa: CATSRGDSGSFYEQYF
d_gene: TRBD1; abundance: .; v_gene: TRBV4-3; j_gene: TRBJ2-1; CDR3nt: TGCGCCAGCAGCCCGGGACAGGGATACAATGAGCAGTTCTTC; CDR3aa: CASSPGQGYNEQFF
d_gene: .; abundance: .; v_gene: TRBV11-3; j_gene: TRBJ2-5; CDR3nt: TGTGCCAGCAGCGACCCCCGAGGGGCCCAAGAGACCCAGTACTTC; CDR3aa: CASSDPRGAQETQYF
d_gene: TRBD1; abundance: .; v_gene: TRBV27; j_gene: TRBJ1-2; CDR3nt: TGTGCCAGCAGTTTTAGACAGGGCATAAACTATGGCTACACCTTC; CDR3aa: CASSFRQGINYGYTF
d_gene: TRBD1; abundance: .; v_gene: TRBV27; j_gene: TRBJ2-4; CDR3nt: TGTGCCAGCAGGCAGGGGGGCCGGGACAGGGGCGACATTCAGTACTTC; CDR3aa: CASRQGGRDRGDIQYF
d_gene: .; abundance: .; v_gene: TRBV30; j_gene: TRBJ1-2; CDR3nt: TGTGCCTGGAGAAAGTATGGCTACACCTTC; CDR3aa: CAWRKYGYTF
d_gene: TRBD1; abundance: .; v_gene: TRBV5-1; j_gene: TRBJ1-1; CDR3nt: TGCGCCAGCAGCTGGGGACAGAGGAACACTGAAGCTTTCTTT; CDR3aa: CASSWGQRNTEAFF